This T cell receptor (beta chain) is drawn from a study of blood T cell repertoires in COVID-19. This CDR3 comprises 15 residues. From germline, CDR1 is SGHDT and CDR2 YYEEEE. V was trimmed by 2 bases and J by 6 bases, leaving 14 bases between them. TCRdb's table, derived via immunoSEQ multiplex PCR, lists solely in-frame clones and lacks some. The table has fewer than 350,000 clones, roughly 88% seen once. Sequences were obtained from PBMCs or T cells enriched from blood (not recorded which). The chain joins TRBV5-6 to TRBJ1-4, with a possible D match to TRBD1 (5 bases). The receptor's source is a woman aged 40 to 55 with acute COVID-19. In DNA form, the CDR3 reads TGTGCCAGCAGCTTAGGAGGGGTTGGGGATGAAAAACTGTTTTTT. Translating it yields CASSLGGVGDEKLFF.